This is a list of T cell receptor beta chains from one sample in a study of beta chain features in type 1 diabetes. TCRdb keeps only in-frame clones here, not all; method: immunoSEQ multiplex PCR. The sample records approximately 470,000 clones, approximately 31% being singletons. The sequenced sample was naive CD4+ T cells from blood. The receptor set was obtained from a man in his late teens or twenties in good health. CDR3s include the opening cysteine and the closing phenylalanine or tryptophan. Each record gives: V gene, D gene, J gene, clone size, CDR3 protein. The D gene is left open where the match is weak. The listing skips clone size in some rows; elsewhere it reads once, few, many or a size class.

TRBV11-1	TRBD2	TRBJ2-1	-	CASSSGTSGSWGEQFF
TRBV28	TRBD1	TRBJ2-5	few	CASSFISGQGPRETQYF
TRBV9	-	TRBJ1-2	-	CASSPSSDPGYGYTF
TRBV30	-	TRBJ2-3	few	CAWTLGNTDTQYF
TRBV29-1	-	TRBJ1-3	few	CSVGFAGSSGNTIYF
TRBV5-1	TRBD2	TRBJ2-3	-	CASSLARAGTSKEYF
TRBV27	-	TRBJ2-1	-	CASSLEGRNEQFF
TRBV29-1	-	TRBJ1-4	few	CSVEDPMAEKLFF
TRBV4-1	-	TRBJ2-1	few	CASSQVRDYPYNEQFF
TRBV7-6	-	TRBJ2-5	few	CASSRYRETQYF
TRBV4-3	TRBD1	TRBJ2-3	-	CASSQEEGAGGPTDTQYF
TRBV4-2	-	TRBJ2-7	-	CASSQSTGTPTTEQYF
TRBV7-2	TRBD1	TRBJ1-2	-	CASSLERQGANTF
TRBV11-2	TRBD2	TRBJ2-1	-	CASSRPSGRHRNEQFF
TRBV4-1	-	TRBJ2-7	-	CASSQDGTAMLKQYF
TRBV9	-	TRBJ2-7	few	CASSSSHEQYF
TRBV27	TRBD1	TRBJ2-7	-	CASSRQGPYEQYF
TRBV11-2	-	TRBJ2-5	-	CASSLDGTTQETQYF
TRBV5-1	-	TRBJ1-1	few	CASSWDTGNTEAFF
TRBV7-2	-	TRBJ2-5	-	CASSLGPGREETQYF
TRBV2	TRBD1	TRBJ2-3	few	CASSEAKDRVGTDTQYF
TRBV29-1	TRBD1	TRBJ2-5	few	CSESQGQETQYF
TRBV5-1	-	TRBJ1-5	once	CASSLVPGREEPQHF
TRBV30	TRBD1	TRBJ2-5	few	CAWSEVTGFETQYF
TRBV5-1	-	TRBJ2-3	-	CASSAGIRADTQYF
TRBV7-2	-	TRBJ2-3	-	CASSLRRPSTDTQYF
TRBV10-3	-	TRBJ2-3	-	CAISERTISTDTQYF
TRBV7-2	-	TRBJ2-6	-	CASSFDWGGGANVLTF
TRBV7-9	TRBD2	TRBJ2-7	once	CASSLALRTSGTYEQYF
TRBV21-1	-	TRBJ2-6	-	CASSLSPGLTWGANVLTF
TRBV10-3	-	TRBJ2-3	few	CAIRAGDTQYF
TRBV28	TRBD2	TRBJ2-1	once	CASRAGGSYNEQFF
TRBV20-1	-	TRBJ2-7	-	CSASRSYEQYF
TRBV9	-	TRBJ2-3	-	CASSASDYHTDTQYF
TRBV18	TRBD2	TRBJ2-5	-	CASSPPFAGAETQYF
TRBV4-1	TRBD2	TRBJ2-1	-	CASSQEPLLGLAGDYNEQFF
TRBV30	TRBD2	TRBJ2-1	-	CAWRDQGLADNEQFF
TRBV15	-	TRBJ2-3	few	CATSRVATDTQYF
TRBV30	-	TRBJ1-4	few	CAWSYRLAEKLFF
TRBV6-1	-	TRBJ2-3	-	CASSAPGYTQYF
TRBV7-9	TRBD2	TRBJ2-1	few	CASSPTSGTHNEQFF